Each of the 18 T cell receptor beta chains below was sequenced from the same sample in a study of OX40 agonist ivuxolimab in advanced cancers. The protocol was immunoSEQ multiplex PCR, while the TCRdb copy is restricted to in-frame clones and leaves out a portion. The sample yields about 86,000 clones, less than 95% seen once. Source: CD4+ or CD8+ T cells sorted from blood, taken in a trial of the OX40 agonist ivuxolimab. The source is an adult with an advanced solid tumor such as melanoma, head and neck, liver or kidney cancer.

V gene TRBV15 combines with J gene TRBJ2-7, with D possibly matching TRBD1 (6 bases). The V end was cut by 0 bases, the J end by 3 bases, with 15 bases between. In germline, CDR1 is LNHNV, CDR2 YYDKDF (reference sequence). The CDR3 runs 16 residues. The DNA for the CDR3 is TGTGCCACCAGCAGAGATCCCGACAGGACTCTCTACGAGCAGTACTTC. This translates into CATSRDPDRTLYEQYF.

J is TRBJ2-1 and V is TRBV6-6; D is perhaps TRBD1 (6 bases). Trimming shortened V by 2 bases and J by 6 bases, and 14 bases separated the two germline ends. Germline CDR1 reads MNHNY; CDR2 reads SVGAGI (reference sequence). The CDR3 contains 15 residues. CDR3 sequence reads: CASSYELGASNEQFF. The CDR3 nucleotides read TGTGCCAGCAGTTACGAGCTGGGGGCAAGCAATGAGCAGTTCTTC.

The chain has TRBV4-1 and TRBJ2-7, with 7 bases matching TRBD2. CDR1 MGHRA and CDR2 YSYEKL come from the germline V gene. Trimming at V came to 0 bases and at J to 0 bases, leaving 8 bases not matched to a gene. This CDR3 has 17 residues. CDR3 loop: CASSQDISGRFSYEQYF. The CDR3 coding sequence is TGCGCCAGCAGCCAAGATATTAGCGGGCGTTTCTCCTACGAGCAGTACTTC.

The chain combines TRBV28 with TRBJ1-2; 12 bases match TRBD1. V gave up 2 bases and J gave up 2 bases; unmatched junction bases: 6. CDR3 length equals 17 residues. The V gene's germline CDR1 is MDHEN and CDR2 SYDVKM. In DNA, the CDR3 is TGTGCCAGCAGTTTAGGGACAGGGGGCGCGGGGAACTATGGCTACACCTTC. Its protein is CASSLGTGGAGNYGYTF.

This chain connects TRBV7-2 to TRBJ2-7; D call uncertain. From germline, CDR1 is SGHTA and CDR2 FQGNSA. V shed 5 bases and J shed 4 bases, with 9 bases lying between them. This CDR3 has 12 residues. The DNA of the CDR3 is TGTGCCAGCAGCGAAGCCCCTTACGAGCAGTACTTC. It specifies CASSEAPYEQYF. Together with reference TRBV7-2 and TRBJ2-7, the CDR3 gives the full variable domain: GAGVSQSPSNKVTEKGKDVELRCDPISGHTALYWYRQSLGQGLEFLIYFQGNSAPDKSGLPSDRFSAERTGGSVSTLTIQRTQQEDSAVYLCASSEAPYEQYFGPGTRLTVT.

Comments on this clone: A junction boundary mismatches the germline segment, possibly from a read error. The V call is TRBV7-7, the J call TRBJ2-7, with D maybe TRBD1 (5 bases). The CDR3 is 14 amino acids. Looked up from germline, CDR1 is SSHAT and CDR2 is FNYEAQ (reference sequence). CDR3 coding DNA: TGTGCTAGCAGCCCAGGACAAAACAGAGGCGAGCAGTACTTC. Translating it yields CASSPGQNRGEQYF. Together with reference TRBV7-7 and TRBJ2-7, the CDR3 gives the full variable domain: GAGVSQSPRYKVTKRGQDVTLRCDPISSHATLYWYQQALGQGPEFLTYFNYEAQPDKSGLPSDRFSAERPEGSISTLTIQRTEQRDSAMYRCASSPGQNRGEQYFGPGTRLTVT.

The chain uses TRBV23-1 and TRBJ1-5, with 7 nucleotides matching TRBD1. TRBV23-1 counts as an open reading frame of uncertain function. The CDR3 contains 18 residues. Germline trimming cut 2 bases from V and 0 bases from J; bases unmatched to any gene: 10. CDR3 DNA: TGCGCCAGCAGTCAAAGACAGGGTCTTAGGTATAGCAATCAGCCCCAGCATTTT. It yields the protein CASSQRQGLRYSNQPQHF.

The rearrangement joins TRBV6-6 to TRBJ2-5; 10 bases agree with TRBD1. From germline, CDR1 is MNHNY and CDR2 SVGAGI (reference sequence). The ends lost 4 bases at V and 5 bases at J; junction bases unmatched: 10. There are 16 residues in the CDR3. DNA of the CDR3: TGTGCCAGCAGTTTTCGCCGACAGGGGGCGTCTGAGACCCAGTACTTC. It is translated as CASSFRRQGASETQYF.

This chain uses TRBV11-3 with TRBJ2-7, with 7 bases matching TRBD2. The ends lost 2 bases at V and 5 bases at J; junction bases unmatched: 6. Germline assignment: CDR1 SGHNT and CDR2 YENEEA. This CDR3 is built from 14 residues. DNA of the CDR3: TGTGCCAGCAGCTTACGCTGGGGGGGGAACGAGCAGTACTTC. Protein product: CASSLRWGGNEQYF. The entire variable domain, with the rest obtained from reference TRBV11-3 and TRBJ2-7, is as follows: EAGVVQSPRYKIIEKKQPVAFWCNPISGHNTLYWYLQNLGQGPELLIRYENEEAVDDSQLPKDRFSAERLKGVDSTLKIQPAELGDSAVYLCASSLRWGGNEQYFGPGTRLTVT.

CDR3 residues: CASSSVPTSGSGNEQFF. CDR3 sequence (DNA): TGCGCCAGCAGCTCCGTACCTACTAGCGGGAGTGGAAATGAGCAGTTCTTC. This chain joins TRBV5-1 and TRBJ2-1; 11 nucleotides align to TRBD2. This CDR3 is built from 17 residues. After removal of 3 bases from V and 7 bases from J, the junction contained 12 bases not matched to a gene. Germline values: CDR1 SGHRS, CDR2 YFSETQ.

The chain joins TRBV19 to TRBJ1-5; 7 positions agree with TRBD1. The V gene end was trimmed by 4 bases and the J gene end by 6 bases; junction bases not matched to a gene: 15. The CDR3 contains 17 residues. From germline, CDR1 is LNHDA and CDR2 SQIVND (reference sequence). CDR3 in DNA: TGTGCCAGTAGTACTAGAGACAGGGAAGTCGGGGGTCAGCCCCAGCATTTT. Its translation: CASSTRDREVGGQPQHF. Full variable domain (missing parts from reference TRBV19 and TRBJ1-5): DGGITQSPKYLFRKEGQNVTLSCEQNLNHDAMYWYRQDPGQGLRLIYYSQIVNDFQKGDIAEGYSVSREKKESFPLTVTSAQKNPTAFYLCASSTRDREVGGQPQHFGDGTRLSIL.

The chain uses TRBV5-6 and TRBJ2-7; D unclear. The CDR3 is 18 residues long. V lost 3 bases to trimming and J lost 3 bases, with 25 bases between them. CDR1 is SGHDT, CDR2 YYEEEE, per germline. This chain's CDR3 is CASSSPGRFGDPSYEQYF. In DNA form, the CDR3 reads TGTGCCAGCAGCTCCCCTGGACGGTTCGGAGACCCTAGCTACGAGCAGTACTTC.

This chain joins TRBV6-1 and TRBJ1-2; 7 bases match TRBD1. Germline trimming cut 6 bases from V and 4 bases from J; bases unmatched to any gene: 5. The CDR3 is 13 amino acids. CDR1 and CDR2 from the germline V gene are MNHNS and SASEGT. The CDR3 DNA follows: TGTGCCAGCAGAGCGGGACAGTCCTATGGCTACACCTTC. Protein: CASRAGQSYGYTF.

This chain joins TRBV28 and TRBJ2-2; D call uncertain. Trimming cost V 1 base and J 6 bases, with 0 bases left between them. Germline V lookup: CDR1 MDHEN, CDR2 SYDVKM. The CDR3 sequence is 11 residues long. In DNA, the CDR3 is TGTGCCAGCAGTTTATCCGGGGAGCTGTTTTTT. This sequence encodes CASSLSGELFF.

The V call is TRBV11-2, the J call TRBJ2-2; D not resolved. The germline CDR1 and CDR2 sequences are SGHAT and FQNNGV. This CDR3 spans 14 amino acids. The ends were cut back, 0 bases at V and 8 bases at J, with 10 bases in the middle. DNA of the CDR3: TGTGCCAGCAGCTTAGACCGCGTGGGTGGGGAGCTGTTTTTT. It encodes CASSLDRVGGELFF.

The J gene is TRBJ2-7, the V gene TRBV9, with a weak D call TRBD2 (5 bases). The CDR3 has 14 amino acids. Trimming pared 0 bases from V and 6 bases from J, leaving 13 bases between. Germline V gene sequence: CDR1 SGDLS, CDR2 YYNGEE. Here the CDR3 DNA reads TGTGCCAGCAGCGTAGGATGGGTTGGAGGCGAGCAGTACTTC. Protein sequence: CASSVGWVGGEQYF.

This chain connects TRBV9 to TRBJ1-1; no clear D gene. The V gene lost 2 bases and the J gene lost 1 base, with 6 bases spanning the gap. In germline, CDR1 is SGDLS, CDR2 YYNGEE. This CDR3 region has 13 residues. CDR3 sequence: CASSVDTNTEAFF. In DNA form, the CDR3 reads TGTGCCAGCAGCGTTGACACGAACACTGAAGCTTTCTTT. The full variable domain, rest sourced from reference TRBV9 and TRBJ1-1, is DSGVTQTPKHLITATGQRVTLRCSPRSGDLSVYWYQQSLDQGLQFLIQYYNGEERAKGNILERFSAQQFPDLHSELNLSSLELGDSALYFCASSVDTNTEAFFGQGTRLTVV.

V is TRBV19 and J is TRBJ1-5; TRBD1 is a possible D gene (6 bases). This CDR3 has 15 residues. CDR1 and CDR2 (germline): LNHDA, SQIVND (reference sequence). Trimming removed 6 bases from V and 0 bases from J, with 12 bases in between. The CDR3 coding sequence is TGTGCCAGTAGCGGGGGCCATTATAGCAATCAGCCCCAGCATTTT. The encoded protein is CASSGGHYSNQPQHF.